This T cell receptor beta chain is drawn from a study of T cell repertoires in cytomegalovirus infection. This clonotype has a count of ten or more. Deletions cut 1 base from V and 7 bases from J, with 11 bases between. This CDR3 contains 13 residues. TCRdb passed the reads through MiXCR, listing each CDR3 protein once. This sample has 200,000 to 300,000 distinct CDR3 sequences, with less than 9.5% found just once. The chain couples TRBV12-3 or TRBV12-4 to TRBJ2-7, with D uncertain. The sample taken for sequencing was PBMCs. The receptor was isolated from a human donor in good health (CMV status not recorded). Some clones in this sample may be carry-over from other donors' samples. CDR3 nucleotide sequence: TGTGCCAGCAGTTTAGGAGCCCTTCGGGAGCAGTACTTC. Translation: CASSLGALREQYF.